This T cell receptor (beta chain) originates from a study of OX40 agonist ivuxolimab in advanced cancers. Study-wide background: Cohort: about 80% men, mean age approximately 66, aged about 20 to 90. Findings and limits, study-wide: Expanded peripheral T cell antigen specificity was not determined. CD8+ T cells averaged more expanded clones than CD4+.

TCRdb's table, derived via immunoSEQ multiplex PCR, lists solely in-frame clones and lacks some. This sample has about 110,000 clones, with over 75% found just once. The germline V gene encodes CDR1 MNHEY and CDR2 SMNVEV (reference sequence). The CDR3 totals 14 residues. Trimming cost V 6 bases and J 6 bases, with 17 bases left between them. Note on this clone: Its target is unknown.

This TCR was sampled from an adult with an advanced solid tumor such as melanoma, head and neck, liver or kidney cancer. The sequenced sample was CD4+ or CD8+ T cells sorted from blood, obtained in a trial of the OX40 agonist ivuxolimab. The chain carries TRBV27 and TRBJ1-2; D may be TRBD1 (6 bases). CDR3 in amino acids: CASSPGQWTDGYTF. CDR3 nucleotides: TGTGCCAGCAGCCCCGGACAGTGGACCGATGGCTACACCTTC.